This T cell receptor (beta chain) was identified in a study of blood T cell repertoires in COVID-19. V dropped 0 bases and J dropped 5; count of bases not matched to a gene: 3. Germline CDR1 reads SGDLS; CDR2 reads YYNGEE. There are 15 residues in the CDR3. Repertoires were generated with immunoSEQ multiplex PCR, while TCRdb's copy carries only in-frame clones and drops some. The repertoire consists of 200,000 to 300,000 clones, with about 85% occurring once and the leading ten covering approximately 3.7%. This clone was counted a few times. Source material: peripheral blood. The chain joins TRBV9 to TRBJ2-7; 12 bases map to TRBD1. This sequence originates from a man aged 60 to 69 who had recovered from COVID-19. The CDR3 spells CASSVGGQGAHEQYF. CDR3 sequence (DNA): TGTGCCAGCAGCGTAGGGGGACAGGGGGCCCACGAGCAGTACTTC. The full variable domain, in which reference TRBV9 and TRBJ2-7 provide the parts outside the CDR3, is DSGVTQTPKHLITATGQRVTLRCSPRSGDLSVYWYQQSLDQGLQFLIQYYNGEERAKGNILERFSAQQFPDLHSELNLSSLELGDSALYFCASSVGGQGAHEQYFGPGTRLTVT.